These T cell receptor beta chains were read from a single sample in a study of T cells in Graves' hyperthyroidism and ophthalmopathy. TCRdb passed the multiplex PCR reads through MiXCR, listing each CDR3 protein once. The sample shows about 560,000 distinct CDR3 sequences, roughly 17% of them seen only once. Material for sequencing was blood. The receptor set was obtained from a woman in her late teens or twenties with Graves' hyperthyroidism. The CDR3 runs from the conserved cysteine through the conserved F or W. The D gene is left open where the match is weak. Clone size, where shown, is once, few, many, or a class for clones that have expanded.

J	size	D	V	CDR3	DNA
TRBJ2-3	few	-	TRBV30	CAWTIYTDTQYF	TGTGCCTGGACCATTTACACAGATACGCAGTATTTT
TRBJ2-5	many	TRBD2	TRBV12-3/TRBV12-4	CASSSDRLAGATETQYF	TGTGCCAGCAGTTCCGACCGACTAGCGGGAGCGACTGAGACCCAGTACTTC
TRBJ2-1	many	TRBD1	TRBV28	CASTGAGTEVYNEQFF	TGTGCCAGCACCGGCGCCGGGACAGAAGTCTACAATGAGCAGTTCTTC
TRBJ2-7	many	-	TRBV5-1	CASSLVPQGGNEQYF	TGCGCCAGCAGCTTGGTCCCACAGGGTGGCAACGAGCAGTACTTC
TRBJ2-2	few	TRBD1	TRBV2	CASSLGQGVLAGELFF	TGTGCCAGCAGTTTGGGGCAGGGGGTACTGGCCGGGGAGCTGTTTTTT
TRBJ1-1	many	-	TRBV20-1	CSAAAGTSTEAFF	TGCAGTGCCGCGGCAGGTACAAGCACTGAAGCTTTCTTT
TRBJ1-1	many	-	TRBV12-3/TRBV12-4	CASRPGQPGTEAFF	TGTGCCAGCAGACCTGGACAGCCGGGGACTGAAGCTTTCTTT
TRBJ2-5	-	-	TRBV20-1	CSARGGSRLTQYF	TGCAGTGCTAGAGGGGGGTCCCGATTGACCCAGTACTTC
TRBJ2-7	many	-	TRBV5-1	CASSLDRTSSYEQYF	TGCGCCAGCAGCTTGGACCGTACGAGCTCCTACGAGCAGTACTTC
TRBJ2-5	many	-	TRBV20-1	CSGSVVVGPQETQYF	TGCAGTGGATCGGTGGTGGTGGGCCCCCAAGAGACCCAGTACTTC
TRBJ1-5	-	TRBD1	TRBV5-8	CASSKDRGNQPQHF	TGTGCCAGCAGCAAAGACAGGGGCAATCAGCCCCAGCATTTT
TRBJ2-7	many	TRBD1	TRBV2	CASRRDRGDEQYF	TGTGCCAGCAGGAGAGACAGGGGGGACGAGCAGTACTTC
TRBJ2-1	few	TRBD2	TRBV20-1	CSASPSGPSSYNEQFF	TGCAGTGCCAGTCCTAGCGGACCTAGCTCCTACAATGAGCAGTTCTTC
TRBJ2-3	few	TRBD2	TRBV7-2	CASNLAGGEADTQYF	TGTGCCAGCAACCTAGCGGGGGGCGAAGCAGATACGCAGTATTTT
TRBJ1-2	few	-	TRBV4-1	CASSQGQGSQNYGYTF	TGCGCCAGCAGCCAAGGGCAGGGTTCGCAGAACTATGGCTACACCTTC
TRBJ1-2	-	-	TRBV7-9	CASSLVGRYGYTF	TGTGCCAGCAGCTTAGTTGGACGGTATGGCTACACCTTC
TRBJ2-7	few	TRBD2	TRBV3-1	CASRDEAGASYEQYF	TGTGCCAGCAGAGACGAAGCGGGAGCGTCCTACGAGCAGTACTTC
TRBJ1-1	few	TRBD1	TRBV4-3	CASSQERDRANTEAFF	TGCGCCAGCAGCCAAGAGAGGGACAGGGCGAACACTGAAGCTTTCTTT
TRBJ1-1	-	TRBD1	TRBV20-1	CSARRNRGNTEAFF	TGCAGTGCTAGAAGAAACAGGGGAAACACTGAAGCTTTCTTT
TRBJ2-1	few	TRBD2	TRBV5-5	CASSWDYYNEQFF	TGTGCCAGCAGCTGGGACTACTACAATGAGCAGTTCTTC
TRBJ2-7	-	TRBD1	TRBV9	CASGTGAGGYEQYF	TGTGCCAGCGGTACCGGGGCAGGGGGATACGAGCAGTACTTC
TRBJ2-5	few	-	TRBV12-3/TRBV12-4	CASSIRTEKETQYF	TGTGCCAGCAGTATCCGGACAGAAAAAGAGACCCAGTACTTC
TRBJ2-7	few	-	TRBV3-1	CASSQDSGIAHEQYF	TGTGCCAGCAGCCAAGATTCCGGGATCGCCCACGAGCAGTACTTC
TRBJ2-2	few	TRBD2	TRBV7-9	CASTKTPGGGTSVPSNTGELFF	TGTGCCAGCACCAAGACACCAGGGGGCGGGACTAGCGTTCCTTCGAACACCGGGGAGCTGTTTTTT
TRBJ2-5	-	-	TRBV5-1	CASRPGRQETQYF	TGCGCCAGCAGACCGGGACGACAAGAGACCCAGTACTTC